The sequence of this T cell receptor (beta chain) was determined in a study of regulatory T cells in long-lasting Graves disease. According to the study, TCR beta libraries were built with iRepertoire HTBI primers and CDR3-region Arm-PCR. TCRdb reprocessed the multiplex PCR reads with MiXCR, giving one entry per CDR3 protein. The sample has roughly 500,000 distinct CDR3 sequences, 13% seen once. Noted time point: newly diagnosed GD, antithyroid drugs for less than 3 months. After RNA was extracted from PBMCs, the TCR library was made from it. American Thyroid Association guidelines served as the basis for diagnosing Graves' disease. The patients were enrolled through endocrinology in Xi'an, China. CDR3 size: 12 residues. Germline loops: CDR1 SGHAT, CDR2 FQNNGV. The V end lost 5 bases, the J end lost 5 bases, and 9 bases lay between the germline ends. There are many counts of this clonotype. A further study also used this sample, focusing on T cells in Graves' hyperthyroidism and ophthalmopathy. According to that study: Patients aged 18 to 65 had newly diagnosed hyperthyroidism lasting under 2 months. The HTBI set primed first-round TCR CDR3 RT-PCR.

The sample was peripheral blood mononuclear cells (PBMCs), taken at new diagnosis, from a patient treated with antithyroid drugs. The J gene is TRBJ1-2, the V gene TRBV11-2; the D is unclear. The sequence derives from a man aged 25-40 years with Graves disease. The CDR3 region has the DNA TGTGCCAGCAGCCCCGATAGATATGGCTACACCTTC. It encodes CASSPDRYGYTF.